The 9 T cell receptor beta chains below were found in one sample sequenced in a study of cytomegalovirus exposure and HLA in healthy donors. Primers included in the PCR were 60 Vbeta and 13 Jbeta primers. The protocol was immunoSEQ multiplex PCR, while the TCRdb copy is restricted to in-frame clones and leaves out a portion. The sample lists about 110,000 clones, roughly 73% seen once, with roughly 0.82% in the top ten. The specimen was PBMCs. The source is a woman in her twenties or thirties in good health and CMV-seronegative.

This chain uses TRBV18 with TRBJ1-5, with a tentative D call TRBD1 (6 bases). The CDR3 runs 14 residues. In germline, CDR1 is KGHSH, CDR2 LQKENI. Trimming took off 6 bases at V and 5 bases at J, with 14 bases between the two ends. In DNA form, the CDR3 reads TGTGCCAGCTCGCAAACAGGGTATGATCAGCCCCAGCATTTT. Protein: CASSQTGYDQPQHF. The variable domain in full, completed from reference TRBV18 and TRBJ1-5, reads NAGVMQNPRHLVRRRGQEARLRCSPMKGHSHVYWYRQLPEEGLKFMVYLQKENIIDESGMPKERFSAEFPKEGPSILRIQQVVRGDSAAYFCASSQTGYDQPQHFGDGTRLSIL.

To note about this clone: One end of the junction does not line up with germline, which may come from a read error. This rearrangement joins TRBV30 to TRBJ2-1, with TRBD2 matching over 10 bases. The CDR3 runs to 15 residues. The germline V gene has CDR1 GTSNPN and CDR2 SVGIG (reference sequence). CDR3 nucleotides: TGTGCCTGGAGCAACCCCGGGATAGCGGGGGGCCCGGGGCTCTTC. Its translation: CAWSNPGIAGGPGLF.

The genes are TRBV15 and TRBJ2-7; D is unclear. Germline V CDR1 and CDR2: LNHNV, YYDKDF (reference sequence). Trimming removed 0 bases at V and 3 bases at J, with 9 bases between. The CDR3 contains 14 residues. CDR3 nucleotides: TGTGCCACCAGCAGAGATCACACGAACTACGAGCAGTACTTC. This encodes CATSRDHTNYEQYF.

This clone turned up a few times. This chain uses TRBV5-1 with TRBJ1-1; D uncertain. Trimming left V 4 bases short and J 1 base short, with 14 bases between. The CDR3 has 15 residues. Per the germline V gene, CDR1 is SGHRS and CDR2 is YFSETQ. Here the CDR3 DNA reads TGCGCCAGCAGCGCCGGAGGGCCTGCGAACACTGAAGCTTTCTTT. Translated: CASSAGGPANTEAFF.

The chain carries TRBV4-2 and TRBJ2-5; 13 bases map to TRBD2. V lost 1 base to trimming and J lost 2 bases; unmatched junction nucleotides: 1. CDR3 length: 16 residues. Germline V gives CDR1 LGHNA, CDR2 YNFKEQ. The CDR3, as DNA: TGTGCCAGCAGCCAAGTACTAGCGGGGGGGCAAGAGACCCAGTACTTC. It yields the protein CASSQVLAGGQETQYF.

V is TRBV29-1 and J is TRBJ2-7, with TRBD2 identical over 10 bases. With 4 bases clipped from V and 4 bases from J, the junction kept 4 bases outside the gene matches. The CDR3 is made up of 13 amino acids. Germline V gives CDR1 SQVTM, CDR2 ANQGSEA. The CDR3 DNA follows: TGCAGCGTTGCCGGGACTAGCGCATACGAGCAGTACTTC. The encoded protein is CSVAGTSAYEQYF.

This clone was seen only a few times. V gene TRBV7-2 combines with J gene TRBJ1-5; no clear D gene. Germline CDR1 SGHTA, CDR2 FQGNSA. V lost 5 bases, J lost 2 bases, and 16 bases lay in between. This CDR3 contains 16 residues. CDR3 bases: TGTGCCAGCAGCCCCCCGGGCTTGGAGGGCAATCAGCCCCAGCATTTT. Protein sequence: CASSPPGLEGNQPQHF.

CDR3 amino acids: CASSLPGEAFF. CDR3 nucleotides: TGTGCCAGCAGCTTACCAGGGGAAGCTTTCTTT. The rearrangement links TRBV7-9 to TRBJ1-1, with D possibly TRBD1 on 5 matching bases. Germline V CDR1 and CDR2: SEHNR, FQNEAQ (reference sequence). V dropped 2 bases and J dropped 8 bases, with 6 bases sitting between them. The length of the CDR3 is 11 residues.

The sample holds one count of this clone. The chain is built from TRBV6-6 and TRBJ1-2; no clear D. The CDR3 contains 12 residues. V lost 6 bases and J 5 bases, leaving 10 bases between the germline ends. The V gene's germline CDR1 is MNHNY and CDR2 SVGAGI (reference sequence). The CDR3 loop is CASSPTEYGYTF. The DNA for the CDR3 is TGTGCCAGCAGCCCGACTGAGTATGGCTACACCTTC.